A selection of T cell receptor beta chains follows, all from one sample in a study of blood T cell repertoires in COVID-19. Only in-frame clones appear in the TCRdb table, and some are missing; sequencing was by immunoSEQ multiplex PCR. The table has 20,000 to 30,000 clones, roughly nine tenths seen once; the top ten hold roughly 4.8%. The sample was peripheral blood. The receptor set was obtained from a middle-aged man with active COVID-19. Both conserved end residues are part of each CDR3. D genes are given only for firm matches. Clone size is stated in some rows and not others, as once, few, many or a class when expanded.

d_call: NA
clone_size: NA
v_call: TRBV7-2
j_call: TRBJ2-7
cdr3_aa: CASSFQGVEQYF
cdr3_nt: TGTGCCAGCAGTTTTCAGGGTGTCGAGCAGTACTTC

d_call: TRBD2
clone_size: NA
v_call: TRBV14
j_call: TRBJ2-2
cdr3_aa: CASSHGGADTGELFF
cdr3_nt: TGTGCCAGCAGCCACGGGGGGGCCGACACCGGGGAGCTGTTTTTT

d_call: TRBD2
clone_size: NA
v_call: TRBV7-3
j_call: TRBJ2-2
cdr3_aa: CASRSGGTNTGELFF
cdr3_nt: TGTGCCAGCAGAAGCGGGGGGACCAACACCGGGGAGCTGTTTTTT

d_call: TRBD2
clone_size: NA
v_call: TRBV19
j_call: TRBJ2-5
cdr3_aa: CASSPGGGPTETQYF
cdr3_nt: TGTGCCAGCAGCCCCGGGGGGGGGCCGACAGAGACCCAGTACTTC

d_call: NA
clone_size: NA
v_call: TRBV20-1
j_call: TRBJ1-4
cdr3_aa: CSARDLGELFF
cdr3_nt: TGCAGTGCTAGAGATCTGGGAGAACTGTTTTTT

d_call: NA
clone_size: NA
v_call: TRBV11-2
j_call: TRBJ2-5
cdr3_aa: CASSSLKRDSPQTQYF
cdr3_nt: TGTGCCAGCAGCTCACTCAAAAGGGACTCCCCCCAGACCCAGTACTTC

d_call: NA
clone_size: NA
v_call: TRBV9
j_call: TRBJ2-5
cdr3_aa: CASSVREALGETQYF
cdr3_nt: TGTGCCAGCAGCGTCAGGGAGGCTCTGGGGGAGACCCAGTACTTC

d_call: NA
clone_size: NA
v_call: TRBV1
j_call: TRBJ2-7
cdr3_aa: CTSSHGPSHTTDEQYF
cdr3_nt: TGCACCAGCAGCCATGGGCCTAGCCATACCACCGACGAGCAGTACTTC

d_call: TRBD2
clone_size: NA
v_call: TRBV11-2
j_call: TRBJ2-5
cdr3_aa: CASSLAGGLETQYF
cdr3_nt: TGTGCCAGCAGCCTAGCGGGAGGTTTGGAGACCCAGTACTTC

d_call: TRBD2
clone_size: NA
v_call: TRBV5-1
j_call: TRBJ2-5
cdr3_aa: CASSYSRGETQYF
cdr3_nt: TGCGCCAGCAGCTATTCGCGGGGGGAGACCCAGTACTTC

d_call: NA
clone_size: once
v_call: TRBV10-3
j_call: TRBJ1-3
cdr3_aa: CAISERSSVLSGNTIYF
cdr3_nt: TGTGCCATCAGTGAGCGGTCGAGTGTTCTCTCTGGAAACACCATATATTTT

d_call: NA
clone_size: NA
v_call: TRBV13
j_call: TRBJ2-1
cdr3_aa: CASSTAIGAHYNEQFF
cdr3_nt: TGTGCCAGCAGCACCGCTATTGGGGCCCATTACAATGAGCAGTTCTTC

d_call: NA
clone_size: once
v_call: TRBV9
j_call: TRBJ1-2
cdr3_aa: CASSDRDSRGYTF
cdr3_nt: TGTGCCAGCAGCGACAGGGATTCGCGTGGCTACACCTTC

d_call: NA
clone_size: NA
v_call: TRBV7-9
j_call: TRBJ2-1
cdr3_aa: CASSKDLGEVNEQFF
cdr3_nt: TGTGCCAGCAGCAAGGACCTGGGGGAGGTAAATGAGCAGTTCTTC

d_call: NA
clone_size: once
v_call: TRBV5-4
j_call: TRBJ2-5
cdr3_aa: CASSLRADQETQYF
cdr3_nt: TGTGCCAGCAGCTTGCGAGCGGACCAAGAGACCCAGTACTTC

d_call: TRBD1
clone_size: NA
v_call: TRBV28
j_call: TRBJ1-4
cdr3_aa: CASNDPGTGKEKLFF
cdr3_nt: TGTGCCAGCAATGACCCCGGGACAGGGAAGGAAAAACTGTTTTTT

d_call: NA
clone_size: NA
v_call: TRBV9
j_call: TRBJ2-5
cdr3_aa: CASSAGQYRETQYF
cdr3_nt: TGTGCCAGCAGCGCAGGACAGTACAGGGAGACCCAGTACTTC

d_call: NA
clone_size: NA
v_call: TRBV6-2/TRBV6-3
j_call: TRBJ1-1
cdr3_aa: CASSGDFNTEAFF
cdr3_nt: TGTGCCAGCAGCGGAGACTTTAACACTGAAGCTTTCTTT

d_call: NA
clone_size: NA
v_call: TRBV3-1/TRBV3-2
j_call: TRBJ2-7
cdr3_aa: CASSQDTDVPGFF
cdr3_nt: TGTGCCAGCAGCCAAGACACGGACGTCCCGGGGTTCTTC

d_call: TRBD1
clone_size: NA
v_call: TRBV24-1
j_call: TRBJ2-1
cdr3_aa: CATSDFGQVSDEQFF
cdr3_nt: TGTGCCACCAGTGATTTCGGACAGGTTAGCGATGAGCAGTTCTTC

d_call: TRBD2
clone_size: NA
v_call: TRBV10-3
j_call: TRBJ2-1
cdr3_aa: CAISDRGGSSYNEQFF
cdr3_nt: TGTGCCATCAGTGACCGCGGGGGGAGCTCCTACAATGAGCAGTTCTTC

d_call: NA
clone_size: NA
v_call: TRBV5-6
j_call: TRBJ2-7
cdr3_aa: CASSLDSDLRYF
cdr3_nt: TGTGCCAGCAGCTTGGATTCCGACTTGCGGTACTTC

d_call: TRBD1
clone_size: NA
v_call: TRBV5-6
j_call: TRBJ1-1
cdr3_aa: CASSLGTGFFAFF
cdr3_nt: TGTGCCAGCAGCTTGGGGACAGGGTTTTTTGCTTTCTTT

d_call: NA
clone_size: NA
v_call: TRBV18
j_call: TRBJ2-7
cdr3_aa: CASSQTGSEQYF
cdr3_nt: TGTGCCAGCTCCCAGACAGGAAGCGAGCAGTACTTC

d_call: TRBD1
clone_size: once
v_call: TRBV5-1
j_call: TRBJ2-7
cdr3_aa: CASSGQGGSYEQYF
cdr3_nt: TGCGCCAGCAGCGGACAGGGGGGGTCCTACGAGCAGTACTTC

d_call: NA
clone_size: NA
v_call: TRBV5-1
j_call: TRBJ2-7
cdr3_aa: CASRRTRDSSYEQYF
cdr3_nt: TGCGCCAGCAGAAGGACCCGGGACTCCTCCTACGAGCAGTACTTC

d_call: NA
clone_size: NA
v_call: TRBV10-1
j_call: TRBJ2-1
cdr3_aa: CASSGEAGEGNEQFF
cdr3_nt: TGCGCCAGCAGTGGGGAAGCAGGGGAGGGCAATGAGCAGTTCTTC

d_call: TRBD2
clone_size: NA
v_call: TRBV4-2
j_call: TRBJ2-7
cdr3_aa: CASSLGTSATYEQYF
cdr3_nt: TGTGCCAGCAGCCTAGGGACTAGCGCAACCTACGAGCAGTACTTC

d_call: NA
clone_size: NA
v_call: TRBV12-3/TRBV12-4
j_call: TRBJ1-5
cdr3_aa: CASKTGSRPQHF
cdr3_nt: TGTGCCAGCAAAACCGGGAGTCGGCCCCAGCATTTT

d_call: TRBD2
clone_size: few
v_call: TRBV6-4
j_call: TRBJ2-1
cdr3_aa: CASSDGVAGGPDEQFF
cdr3_nt: TGTGCCAGCAGTGACGGAGTAGCGGGAGGACCGGATGAGCAGTTCTTC

d_call: TRBD1
clone_size: once
v_call: TRBV11-3
j_call: TRBJ1-4
cdr3_aa: CASSEYRGAQNEKLFF
cdr3_nt: TGTGCCAGCAGCGAATACAGGGGAGCTCAGAATGAAAAACTGTTTTTT

d_call: TRBD1
clone_size: NA
v_call: TRBV6-5
j_call: TRBJ2-1
cdr3_aa: CASRAQGSEQFF
cdr3_nt: TGTGCCAGCAGGGCACAGGGGAGTGAGCAGTTCTTC

d_call: NA
clone_size: NA
v_call: TRBV18
j_call: TRBJ1-2
cdr3_aa: CASSTTGSYGYTF
cdr3_nt: TGTGCCAGCTCAACAACGGGGAGCTATGGCTACACCTTC

d_call: TRBD2
clone_size: NA
v_call: TRBV10-2
j_call: TRBJ2-3
cdr3_aa: CAITGSGKPTDTQYF
cdr3_nt: TGCGCCATCACAGGAAGCGGGAAGCCCACAGATACGCAGTATTTT

d_call: TRBD2
clone_size: NA
v_call: TRBV25-1
j_call: TRBJ2-1
cdr3_aa: CASSAPIGTSGSYNEQFF
cdr3_nt: TGTGCCAGCAGTGCCCCGATAGGGACTAGCGGCTCCTACAATGAGCAGTTCTTC

d_call: NA
clone_size: NA
v_call: TRBV7-9
j_call: TRBJ1-4
cdr3_aa: CASSFFLGEKLFF
cdr3_nt: TGTGCCAGCAGCTTTTTTCTCGGTGAAAAACTGTTTTTT

d_call: TRBD2
clone_size: NA
v_call: TRBV19
j_call: TRBJ2-1
cdr3_aa: CASSTRGRFNEQFF
cdr3_nt: TGTGCCAGTAGTACCCGCGGGAGGTTTAATGAGCAGTTCTTC

d_call: TRBD2
clone_size: NA
v_call: TRBV24-1
j_call: TRBJ2-1
cdr3_aa: CATSTPWTSGGNEQFF
cdr3_nt: TGTGCCACCAGTACCCCTTGGACTAGCGGGGGGAATGAGCAGTTCTTC

d_call: NA
clone_size: NA
v_call: TRBV5-1
j_call: TRBJ1-1
cdr3_aa: CASSLRGNTEAFF
cdr3_nt: TGCGCCAGCAGCTTGAGGGGGAACACTGAAGCTTTCTTT

d_call: TRBD2
clone_size: once
v_call: TRBV16
j_call: TRBJ2-1
cdr3_aa: CASSHGGLTSGRDEQFF
cdr3_nt: TGTGCCAGCAGCCATGGGGGATTGACTAGCGGACGGGATGAGCAGTTCTTC

d_call: TRBD1
clone_size: few
v_call: TRBV29-1
j_call: TRBJ1-1
cdr3_aa: CSVEAWTGGKAFF
cdr3_nt: TGCAGCGTTGAAGCCTGGACAGGGGGCAAAGCTTTCTTT

d_call: TRBD1
clone_size: NA
v_call: TRBV18
j_call: TRBJ2-7
cdr3_aa: CASSSRTGGGYEQYF
cdr3_nt: TGTGCCAGCTCATCTAGGACAGGGGGTGGTTACGAGCAGTACTTC

d_call: NA
clone_size: once
v_call: TRBV4-3
j_call: TRBJ1-4
cdr3_aa: CASSLDRTNEKLFF
cdr3_nt: TGCGCCAGCAGCCTTGACAGAACTAATGAAAAACTGTTTTTT

d_call: TRBD1
clone_size: NA
v_call: TRBV5-1
j_call: TRBJ2-2
cdr3_aa: CASSFTGGTGELFF
cdr3_nt: TGCGCCAGCAGCTTCACAGGGGGGACCGGGGAGCTGTTTTTT

d_call: TRBD1
clone_size: NA
v_call: TRBV6-2/TRBV6-3
j_call: TRBJ1-1
cdr3_aa: CASSFNRDRGVGNTEAFF
cdr3_nt: TGTGCCAGCAGTTTTAACCGGGACAGGGGAGTTGGGAACACTGAAGCTTTCTTT